The sequence of this T cell receptor beta chain was determined in a study of blood T cell repertoires in COVID-19. Study in general: Whether acute or convalescent, the COVID-19 samples came from the United States, Italy and Spain. In each case, the material was cDNA or gDNA derived from T cells, B-cell-depleted T cells, or PBMCs.

Generated by immunoSEQ multiplex PCR, the TCRdb table keeps only in-frame clones and is missing some. The sample gives about 130,000 clones, 86% of which show up once; over 9.5% is in the top ten. Germline CDR1 and CDR2: SGHRS and YFSETQ. Losses at the gene ends were 3 bases for V and 8 bases for J; bases not matched to a gene: 13. The CDR3 contains 16 residues. The sample taken for sequencing was peripheral blood. V gene TRBV5-1 combines with J gene TRBJ1-2; the match to TRBD1 covers 10 bases. The receptor's source is a woman in her seventies with COVID-19, enrolled during active disease. CDR3 sequence reads: CASSSPGTGALFGYTF. The CDR3 bases are TGCGCCAGCAGCTCGCCCGGGACAGGGGCACTTTTCGGCTACACCTTC.